Here is one T cell receptor beta chain with its context. The sample belongs to a study of blood T cell repertoires in COVID-19. As handled by the study authors: Amplifying reference gene primers gave estimates of nucleated cell counts. Produced via immunoSEQ multiplex PCR; TCRdb's table is partial and in-frame only. That table is the source of V, J and clone size, and D and trimming were worked out from the DNA. This repertoire shows 110,000 or so clones, about 85% found once; its top ten account for approximately 3.6%. CDR3 length: 15 amino acids. Germline V gives CDR1 LNHDA, CDR2 SQIVND (reference sequence). V was clipped by 5 bases and J by 7 bases, with 15 bases between them.

The chain recombines TRBV19 with TRBJ1-6; D is ambiguous. The sequencing sample was made of peripheral blood. The receptor's source is a man aged 35-49 years with acute or convalescent COVID-19. The CDR3 bases are TGTGCCAGTAGTCTGGGGAGCGCTAGAAATTCACCCCTCCACTTT. Amino acids: CASSLGSARNSPLHF.